This T cell receptor beta chain was documented in a study of blood T cell repertoires in COVID-19. Study overall: Material from acute and convalescent COVID-19 was sourced from the United States, Italy and Spain.

V dropped 5 bases and J dropped 4 bases, with 9 bases sitting between them. The CDR3 consists of 13 residues. Per the germline V gene, CDR1 is SGHRS and CDR2 is YFSETQ. Authors' processing steps: Researchers report that nucleated cell counts were estimated from reference gene primer amplification. Clones were sequenced by immunoSEQ multiplex PCR, and TCRdb holds only the in-frame ones, with some missing. V and J calls and clone size follow that table, whereas D and trimming were derived from the DNA. The sample yields 300,000 to 400,000 clones, roughly 90% seen once. V gene TRBV5-1 combines with J gene TRBJ2-2; no definite D call. Sequenced: PBMCs or T cells enriched from blood (not recorded which). The receptor was derived from a woman between 25 and 40 years old who had been exposed to COVID-19. CDR3 sequence reads: CASRYPTTGELFF. In nucleotides, the CDR3 is TGCGCCAGCAGGTATCCTACCACCGGGGAGCTGTTTTTT.